This entry features one TCR beta chain sequence. CDR1 is MNHEY and CDR2 is SVGAGI in the germline V gene. CDR3 length: 13 amino acids. The V gene end was trimmed by 5 bases and the J gene end by 8 bases; junction bases not matched to a gene: 8. Per the study methods: From reference gene primer amplification, estimates of nucleated cell counts were derived. Clones were read by immunoSEQ multiplex PCR, and TCRdb kept only the in-frame ones, dropping some. V and J calls and clone size are copied from that table; D and trimming were computed from the DNA. The table includes 70,000 to 95,000 clones, 90% to 95% detected once. These data come from a study of blood T cell repertoires in COVID-19. Turning to the study itself: Spain, Italy and the United States supplied samples that represented acute and convalescent COVID-19. PBMCs, B-cell-depleted T cells, or T cells provided the cDNA or gDNA that made up the material.

This clonotype originated in a human donor with active COVID-19. The donor label of this sample is uncertain. Sequencing used peripheral blood. V and J are TRBV6-5 and TRBJ1-2; 7 nucleotides agree with TRBD1. CDR3 sequence: CASSLETGRGYTF. CDR3 DNA sequence: TGTGCCAGCAGTCTCGAGACAGGGAGAGGCTACACCTTC.